Presented here are 14 T cell receptor beta chains from one specimen sequenced in a study of cytomegalovirus exposure and HLA in healthy donors. Data came from immunoSEQ multiplex PCR; TCRdb stores just in-frame clones and leaves some out. This sample has around 20,000 clones, with 95% to 97% found just once. What was sequenced was PBMCs. These receptors were collected from a young man in good health and CMV-seropositive.

CDR3 amino acids: CASAAPPGLAGGSYNEQFF. CDR3 bases: TGTGCTAGTGCCGCCCCACCCGGACTAGCGGGAGGGTCCTACAATGAGCAGTTCTTC. The chain joins TRBV12-5 to TRBJ2-1; 15 nucleotides line up with TRBD2. The CDR3 contains 19 residues. CDR1 is LGHNT and CDR2 is FRNRAP in the germline V gene. The junction had 11 bases not matched to a gene; V was cut back by 7 bases and J by 1 base.

The chain combines TRBV7-8 with TRBJ1-1, with D possibly being TRBD1 (5 bases). In germline, CDR1 is SGHVS, CDR2 FQNEAQ. Trimming pared 4 bases from V and 4 bases from J, leaving 10 bases between. The CDR3 sequence is 13 residues long. CDR3 DNA: TGTGCCAGCAGCTCCCGGGGGGTCACTGAAGCTTTCTTT. Translation: CASSSRGVTEAFF.

The chain carries TRBV7-2 and TRBJ2-5; 9 bases fit TRBD2. Germline trimming cut 5 bases from V and 5 bases from J; bases unmatched to any gene: 12. The CDR3 is 16 residues long. CDR1 is SGHTA and CDR2 is FQGNSA in the germline V gene. CDR3 sequence reads: CASSLRGGGRAETQYF. The CDR3 nucleotides read TGTGCCAGCAGCCTCAGGGGAGGCGGGAGGGCGGAGACCCAGTACTTC.

The chain joins TRBV15 to TRBJ1-5; D might be TRBD1 (5 bases). The germline V gene encodes CDR1 LNHNV and CDR2 YYDKDF (reference sequence). The V and J ends lost 0 bases and 2 bases respectively, with 11 bases between them. The CDR3 runs to 16 residues. As DNA, the CDR3 is TGTGCCACCAGCAGAGACGGGGGAGGAGGCAATCAGCCCCAGCATTTT. The encoded protein is CATSRDGGGGNQPQHF. The entire variable domain, with the rest obtained from reference TRBV15 and TRBJ1-5, is as follows: DAMVIQNPRYQVTQFGKPVTLSCSQTLNHNVMYWYQQKSSQAPKLLFHYYDKDFNNEADTPDNFQSRRPNTSFCFLDIRSPGLGDTAMYLCATSRDGGGGNQPQHFGDGTRLSIL.

J is TRBJ1-5 and V is TRBV27, with a weak D call TRBD1 (6 bases). The CDR3 length is 15 residues. Germline CDR1 is MNHEY and CDR2 is SMNVEV (reference sequence). Trimming left V 3 bases short and J 4 bases short, with 13 bases between. This chain's CDR3 is CASSFGQGRNQPQHF. The CDR3 DNA reads as TGTGCCAGCAGTTTCGGGCAGGGGCGTAATCAGCCCCAGCATTTT.

V is TRBV7-2 and J is TRBJ1-4, with TRBD1 identical over 7 bases. Losses at the gene ends were 5 bases for V and 3 bases for J; bases not matched to a gene: 6. Germline lookup yields CDR1 SGHTA and CDR2 FQGNSA. The length of the CDR3 is 15 residues. CDR3 amino acids: CASSIRTGPNEKLFF. The DNA of the CDR3 is TGTGCCAGCAGCATCCGGACAGGACCTAATGAAAAACTGTTTTTT.

The V call is TRBV4-2, the J call TRBJ2-1; possible D gene TRBD2, 5 bases. The CDR3 spans 14 residues. CDR1 LGHNA and CDR2 YNFKEQ come from the germline V gene. V was trimmed by 5 bases and J by 8 bases, leaving 16 bases between them. Written as DNA, the CDR3 is TGTGCCAGCAGCGAATCTAAGACTACTTATGAGCAGTTCTTC. Translation gives CASSESKTTYEQFF.

V gene TRBV15 combines with J gene TRBJ2-1, with D tentatively TRBD2 (6 bases). The CDR3 contains 16 residues. Germline lookup yields CDR1 LNHNV and CDR2 YYDKDF (reference sequence). Trimming took off 4 bases at V and 0 bases at J, with 13 bases between the two ends. The CDR3 loop is CATSTTGEGSYNEQFF. The CDR3 DNA reads TGTGCCACCAGCACGACGGGAGAAGGCTCCTACAATGAGCAGTTCTTC.

The rearrangement uses TRBV5-1 and TRBJ2-3; 11 bases map to TRBD2. CDR3 length equals 16 residues. Germline CDR1 and CDR2: SGHRS and YFSETQ. After removal of 4 bases from V and 4 bases from J, the junction contained 8 bases not matched to a gene. The CDR3, as DNA: TGCGCCAGCAGCCTGACTAGCGGGAAGGGCGCAGATACGCAGTATTTT. It translates to CASSLTSGKGADTQYF.

This chain joins TRBV29-1 and TRBJ2-3, with 11 bases identical to TRBD2. Germline V gene lookup returns CDR1 SQVTM and CDR2 ANQGSEA. Trimming removed 4 bases from V and 4 bases from J; junction bases left unmatched: 4. There are 14 residues in the CDR3. CDR3 sequence (DNA): TGCAGCGTTGCAGCTAGCGGGAGGTCAGATACGCAGTATTTT. It codes for CSVAASGRSDTQYF.

The rearrangement joins TRBV5-4 to TRBJ2-1, with a tentative D call TRBD1 (5 bases). The length of the CDR3 is 16 residues. The germline CDR1 and CDR2 sequences are SGHNT and YYREEE (reference sequence). Trimming removed 0 bases at V and 6 bases at J, with 16 bases between. DNA for the CDR3: TGTGCCAGCAGCTTGGCCTCGGTCTCTAGGGGCAATGAGCAGTTCTTC. This codes for CASSLASVSRGNEQFF.

The chain employs TRBV6-5 and TRBJ1-2, with 7 bases matching TRBD1. CDR3 length: 12 amino acids. Trimming at V came to 6 bases and at J to 3 bases, leaving 1 base not matched to a gene. The V gene's germline CDR1 is MNHEY and CDR2 SVGAGI. In nucleotides, the CDR3 is TGTGCCAGCAGCAGGGGGGACTATGGCTACACCTTC. This gives the protein CASSRGDYGYTF.

This chain joins TRBV7-3 and TRBJ2-6, with TRBD1 matching over 9 bases. Germline-derived CDR1 and CDR2 are SGHTA and FQGTGA. The CDR3 covers 19 residues. After removal of 3 bases from V and 0 bases from J, the junction contained 9 bases not matched to a gene. The DNA for the CDR3 is TGTGCCAGCAGCTTCACCGGGACAGGGAATCCCTCTGGGGCCAACGTCCTGACTTTC. This encodes CASSFTGTGNPSGANVLTF.

This clone appeared a single time. The chain uses TRBV7-2 and TRBJ2-1; 8 bases fit TRBD2. Germline V gene data show CDR1 as SGHTA and CDR2 as FQGNSA. The CDR3 has 15 amino acids. V lost 3 bases to trimming and J lost 1 base; unmatched junction nucleotides: 2. In DNA form, the CDR3 reads TGTGCCAGCAGCTTTAGCGGGACGTCCTACAATGAGCAGTTCTTC. Its protein is CASSFSGTSYNEQFF.